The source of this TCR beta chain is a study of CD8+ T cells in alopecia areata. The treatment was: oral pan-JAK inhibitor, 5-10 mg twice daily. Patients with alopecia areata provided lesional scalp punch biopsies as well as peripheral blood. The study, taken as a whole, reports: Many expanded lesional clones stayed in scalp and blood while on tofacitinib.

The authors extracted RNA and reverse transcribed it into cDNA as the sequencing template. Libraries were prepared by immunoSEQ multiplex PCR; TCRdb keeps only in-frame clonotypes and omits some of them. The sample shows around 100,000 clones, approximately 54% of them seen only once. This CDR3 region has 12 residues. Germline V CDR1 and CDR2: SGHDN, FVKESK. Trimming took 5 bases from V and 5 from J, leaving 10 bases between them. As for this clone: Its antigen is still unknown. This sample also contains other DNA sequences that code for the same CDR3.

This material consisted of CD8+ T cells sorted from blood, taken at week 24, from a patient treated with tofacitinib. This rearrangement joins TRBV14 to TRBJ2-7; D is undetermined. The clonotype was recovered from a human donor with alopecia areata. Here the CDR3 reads CASSFTYNEQYF. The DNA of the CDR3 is TGTGCCAGCAGCTTCACCTACAACGAGCAGTACTTC.